Listed below are T cell receptor beta chains from one sample, sequenced in a study of blood T cells in healthy people across ages. A single record per CDR3 protein comes from TCRdb applying MiXCR to the 5' RACE reads. Here the sample spans hundreds of thousands of distinct CDR3 sequences, 20% to 25% being singletons. Another study also made use of these data, one on T cells of mothers and their children.

Sequenced: blood. These receptors all come from a boy younger than 18 in good health. Each CDR3 is given with its conserved first and last residue. A D gene is named only where the DNA matches it firmly. The listing skips clone size in some rows; elsewhere it reads once, few, many or a size class.

j_gene: TRBJ2-2; v_gene: TRBV11-3; d_gene: -; abundance: few; CDR3aa: CASSPPQAPGELFF; CDR3nt: TGTGCCAGCAGTCCTCCACAGGCCCCCGGGGAGCTGTTTTTT
j_gene: TRBJ2-4; v_gene: TRBV29-1; d_gene: -; abundance: once; CDR3aa: CSVPVGAKNIQYF; CDR3nt: TGCAGCGTACCAGTTGGGGCCAAAAACATTCAGTACTTC
j_gene: TRBJ2-5; v_gene: TRBV6-1; d_gene: -; abundance: -; CDR3aa: CASSEGAWGYQETQYF; CDR3nt: TGTGCCAGCAGTGAGGGGGCATGGGGGTACCAAGAGACCCAGTACTTC
j_gene: TRBJ2-7; v_gene: TRBV28; d_gene: -; abundance: -; CDR3aa: CASRSQTYEQYF; CDR3nt: TGTGCCAGCAGGTCACAGACCTACGAGCAGTACTTC
j_gene: TRBJ2-5; v_gene: TRBV2; d_gene: TRBD2; abundance: -; CDR3aa: CASIGLAAIGGAELQETQYF; CDR3nt: TGTGCCAGCATCGGACTAGCGGCCATTGGCGGGGCCGAACTCCAAGAGACCCAGTACTTC
j_gene: TRBJ2-1; v_gene: TRBV29-1; d_gene: -; abundance: few; CDR3aa: CSVEAGVGYNEQFF; CDR3nt: TGCAGCGTTGAAGCAGGGGTGGGCTACAATGAGCAGTTCTTC
j_gene: TRBJ2-3; v_gene: TRBV29-1; d_gene: TRBD2; abundance: -; CDR3aa: CSVSQRERTDTQYF; CDR3nt: TGCAGCGTTTCCCAGCGGGAACGCACAGATACGCAGTATTTT
j_gene: TRBJ2-5; v_gene: TRBV12-3/TRBV12-4; d_gene: TRBD2; abundance: -; CDR3aa: CASNFTFGTSGLWGETQYF; CDR3nt: TGTGCCAGCAATTTCACTTTTGGGACTAGCGGGCTTTGGGGAGAGACCCAGTACTTC
j_gene: TRBJ2-7; v_gene: TRBV7-2; d_gene: -; abundance: -; CDR3aa: CASSLVGREYEQYF; CDR3nt: TGTGCCAGCAGCTTAGTGGGCAGAGAGTACGAGCAGTACTTC
j_gene: TRBJ2-1; v_gene: TRBV27; d_gene: TRBD1; abundance: few; CDR3aa: CASSRTGIGNEQFF; CDR3nt: TGTGCCAGCAGCCGGACAGGGATCGGCAATGAGCAGTTCTTC
j_gene: TRBJ2-2; v_gene: TRBV6-5; d_gene: -; abundance: -; CDR3aa: CASSLTGSGELFF; CDR3nt: TGTGCCAGCAGCCTTACAGGGTCCGGGGAGCTGTTTTTT
j_gene: TRBJ2-3; v_gene: TRBV29-1; d_gene: -; abundance: few; CDR3aa: CSVEGGSPGHTDTQYF; CDR3nt: TGCAGCGTTGAAGGGGGCAGTCCGGGCCACACAGATACGCAGTATTTT
j_gene: TRBJ2-1; v_gene: TRBV12-3/TRBV12-4; d_gene: TRBD2; abundance: -; CDR3aa: CASKAGAEQFF; CDR3nt: TGTGCCAGCAAAGCGGGAGCTGAGCAGTTCTTC
j_gene: TRBJ2-1; v_gene: TRBV12-5; d_gene: -; abundance: few; CDR3aa: CASGLKGGEQFF; CDR3nt: TGTGCTAGTGGCCTCAAGGGGGGTGAGCAGTTCTTC
j_gene: TRBJ2-1; v_gene: TRBV20-1; d_gene: TRBD1; abundance: -; CDR3aa: CSATRTGGQNEQFF; CDR3nt: TGCAGTGCGACCCGGACAGGGGGACAGAATGAGCAGTTCTTC
j_gene: TRBJ2-1; v_gene: TRBV29-1; d_gene: -; abundance: -; CDR3aa: CSTGGQDTYNEQFF; CDR3nt: TGCAGCACGGGAGGACAGGACACCTACAATGAGCAGTTCTTC
j_gene: TRBJ2-7; v_gene: TRBV29-1; d_gene: TRBD1; abundance: few; CDR3aa: CSVVKGTGVKGEQYF; CDR3nt: TGCAGCGTTGTAAAAGGGACAGGGGTAAAAGGGGAGCAGTACTTC
j_gene: TRBJ1-2; v_gene: TRBV28; d_gene: -; abundance: -; CDR3aa: CASMTDYGYTF; CDR3nt: TGTGCCAGCATGACAGACTATGGCTACACCTTC
j_gene: TRBJ1-3; v_gene: TRBV5-1; d_gene: -; abundance: -; CDR3aa: CASSLALGSGNTIYF; CDR3nt: TGCGCCAGCAGCTTGGCCTTAGGCTCTGGAAACACCATATATTTT
j_gene: TRBJ1-3; v_gene: TRBV12-3/TRBV12-4; d_gene: -; abundance: once; CDR3aa: CASSLVAGLGNTIYF; CDR3nt: TGTGCCAGCAGTTTAGTGGCAGGGCTGGGAAACACCATATATTTT
j_gene: TRBJ2-1; v_gene: TRBV15; d_gene: TRBD1; abundance: -; CDR3aa: CATSRPPGQGYPYNEQFF; CDR3nt: TGTGCCACCAGCAGACCTCCGGGACAGGGGTATCCCTACAATGAGCAGTTCTTC
j_gene: TRBJ2-5; v_gene: TRBV19; d_gene: -; abundance: few; CDR3aa: CASSSLLGETQYF; CDR3nt: TGTGCCAGTAGTTCCCTTCTCGGGGAGACCCAGTACTTC
j_gene: TRBJ2-7; v_gene: TRBV9; d_gene: -; abundance: -; CDR3aa: CASSPGHASYEQYF; CDR3nt: TGTGCCAGCAGCCCAGGACATGCCTCCTACGAGCAGTACTTC
j_gene: TRBJ2-3; v_gene: TRBV7-9; d_gene: -; abundance: -; CDR3aa: CASSLPLGDTQYF; CDR3nt: TGTGCCAGCAGCTTACCTCTCGGAGATACGCAGTATTTT
j_gene: TRBJ1-5; v_gene: TRBV28; d_gene: -; abundance: few; CDR3aa: CASGDITRQTNQPQHF; CDR3nt: TGTGCCAGCGGGGACATAACTCGACAGACTAATCAGCCCCAGCATTTT
j_gene: TRBJ2-7; v_gene: TRBV12-3/TRBV12-4; d_gene: TRBD2; abundance: few; CDR3aa: CASSPFVSSGTYEQYF; CDR3nt: TGTGCCAGCAGCCCCTTTGTATCTAGCGGGACCTACGAGCAGTACTTC
j_gene: TRBJ2-5; v_gene: TRBV9; d_gene: TRBD2; abundance: -; CDR3aa: CASSAGLAGVETQYF; CDR3nt: TGTGCCAGCAGTGCGGGACTAGCGGGGGTAGAGACCCAGTACTTC
j_gene: TRBJ2-5; v_gene: TRBV6-6; d_gene: -; abundance: -; CDR3aa: CASIYGGEETQYF; CDR3nt: TGTGCCAGCATTTACGGGGGCGAGGAGACCCAGTACTTC
j_gene: TRBJ2-5; v_gene: TRBV5-1; d_gene: TRBD2; abundance: -; CDR3aa: CASSLGDSGLAGNF; CDR3nt: TGCGCCAGCAGCTTGGGGGACTCCGGACTAGCGGGGAACTTC
j_gene: TRBJ2-7; v_gene: TRBV29-1; d_gene: -; abundance: few; CDR3aa: CSVARDVSYEQYF; CDR3nt: TGCAGCGTTGCCCGGGACGTAAGCTACGAGCAGTACTTC
j_gene: TRBJ2-5; v_gene: TRBV3-1; d_gene: -; abundance: few; CDR3aa: CASSPRRGLRETQYF; CDR3nt: TGTGCCAGCAGCCCTCGAAGGGGTTTAAGAGAGACCCAGTACTTC
j_gene: TRBJ2-7; v_gene: TRBV6-5; d_gene: -; abundance: few; CDR3aa: CASSPGRDLGEQYF; CDR3nt: TGTGCCAGCAGTCCCGGGAGAGATCTGGGCGAGCAGTACTTC
j_gene: TRBJ2-4; v_gene: TRBV5-1; d_gene: TRBD1; abundance: -; CDR3aa: CASSSGTGGGSVKNIQYF; CDR3nt: TGCGCCAGCAGCTCCGGGACAGGGGGCGGCTCGGTCAAAAACATTCAGTACTTC
j_gene: TRBJ2-1; v_gene: TRBV29-1; d_gene: -; abundance: few; CDR3aa: CSVVGDSSSYNEQFF; CDR3nt: TGCAGCGTTGTAGGGGACTCGAGCTCCTACAATGAGCAGTTCTTC
j_gene: TRBJ2-5; v_gene: TRBV20-1; d_gene: TRBD2; abundance: -; CDR3aa: CSGLERGGRETQYF; CDR3nt: TGCAGTGGATTAGAGCGGGGGGGTAGGGAGACCCAGTACTTC
j_gene: TRBJ1-4; v_gene: TRBV5-1; d_gene: -; abundance: -; CDR3aa: CASSVTRKGEKLFF; CDR3nt: TGCGCCAGCAGCGTTACCAGGAAGGGGGAAAAACTGTTTTTT
j_gene: TRBJ2-7; v_gene: TRBV28; d_gene: TRBD2; abundance: few; CDR3aa: CASKRGSTYEQYF; CDR3nt: TGTGCCAGCAAACGCGGGAGCACCTACGAGCAGTACTTC
j_gene: TRBJ1-4; v_gene: TRBV7-9; d_gene: -; abundance: -; CDR3aa: CASSLLGGRSATNEKLFF; CDR3nt: TGTGCCAGCAGCTTGCTCGGGGGACGGTCCGCAACTAATGAAAAACTGTTTTTT
j_gene: TRBJ2-3; v_gene: TRBV20-1; d_gene: TRBD2; abundance: few; CDR3aa: CSANIAGTSTDTQYF; CDR3nt: TGCAGTGCTAATATAGCGGGGACTAGCACAGATACGCAGTATTTT
j_gene: TRBJ2-7; v_gene: TRBV6-1; d_gene: -; abundance: -; CDR3aa: CASSDTLNSYEQYF; CDR3nt: TGTGCCAGCAGTGATACACTTAACTCCTACGAGCAGTACTTC
j_gene: TRBJ2-3; v_gene: TRBV3-1; d_gene: -; abundance: few; CDR3aa: CASSPLDDSSTDTQYF; CDR3nt: TGTGCCAGCAGCCCCCTCGACGATTCTAGCACAGATACGCAGTATTTT
j_gene: TRBJ2-3; v_gene: TRBV2; d_gene: -; abundance: few; CDR3aa: CASSWSRGTDTQYF; CDR3nt: TGTGCCAGCAGTTGGTCCAGGGGTACAGATACGCAGTATTTT
j_gene: TRBJ2-1; v_gene: TRBV5-1; d_gene: TRBD2; abundance: -; CDR3aa: CASSLLAGSNFNEQFF; CDR3nt: TGCGCCAGCAGCTTGCTAGCGGGGTCGAATTTCAATGAGCAGTTCTTC
j_gene: TRBJ2-1; v_gene: TRBV27; d_gene: -; abundance: -; CDR3aa: CASSPLRSYNEQFF; CDR3nt: TGTGCCAGCAGTCCACTCCGCTCCTACAATGAGCAGTTCTTC
j_gene: TRBJ1-5; v_gene: TRBV20-1; d_gene: -; abundance: -; CDR3aa: CSASKPLSGNQPQHF; CDR3nt: TGCAGTGCTAGTAAACCTCTTAGTGGCAATCAGCCCCAGCATTTT
j_gene: TRBJ2-7; v_gene: TRBV7-8; d_gene: -; abundance: -; CDR3aa: CASSLVTNSYEQYF; CDR3nt: TGTGCCAGCAGCTTAGTGACTAACTCCTACGAGCAGTACTTC
j_gene: TRBJ2-2; v_gene: TRBV6-1; d_gene: -; abundance: few; CDR3aa: CASSELGPNTGELFF; CDR3nt: TGTGCCAGCAGTGAACTAGGACCGAACACCGGGGAGCTGTTTTTT
j_gene: TRBJ1-1; v_gene: TRBV2; d_gene: -; abundance: -; CDR3aa: CASSGGEGQESAEAFF; CDR3nt: TGTGCCAGCAGTGGGGGGGAGGGTCAAGAATCGGCTGAAGCTTTCTTT
j_gene: TRBJ2-1; v_gene: TRBV7-2; d_gene: -; abundance: few; CDR3aa: CASSLAWDPDNEQFF; CDR3nt: TGTGCCAGCAGCTTAGCGTGGGACCCCGACAATGAGCAGTTCTTC
j_gene: TRBJ1-1; v_gene: TRBV4-3; d_gene: -; abundance: -; CDR3aa: CASSQGNSGTEAFF; CDR3nt: TGCGCCAGCAGCCAAGGCAATAGTGGTACTGAAGCTTTCTTT
j_gene: TRBJ2-7; v_gene: TRBV6-6; d_gene: -; abundance: few; CDR3aa: CASSYAGDSYEQYF; CDR3nt: TGTGCCAGCAGTTACGCCGGGGACTCCTACGAGCAGTACTTC
j_gene: TRBJ2-7; v_gene: TRBV29-1; d_gene: -; abundance: -; CDR3aa: CSVLSSGFPSYEQYF; CDR3nt: TGCAGCGTCCTGTCCTCCGGGTTCCCCTCCTACGAGCAGTACTTC
j_gene: TRBJ2-2; v_gene: TRBV5-1; d_gene: TRBD2; abundance: few; CDR3aa: CASSLGTSGNTGELFF; CDR3nt: TGCGCCAGCAGCCTCGGGACTAGCGGGAACACCGGGGAGCTGTTTTTT
j_gene: TRBJ2-1; v_gene: TRBV5-5; d_gene: TRBD2; abundance: once; CDR3aa: CASSLLAGGLSEQFF; CDR3nt: TGTGCCAGCAGCTTGTTAGCGGGAGGTCTTAGTGAGCAGTTCTTC
j_gene: TRBJ2-7; v_gene: TRBV4-1; d_gene: -; abundance: -; CDR3aa: CASSQVGVRNEQYF; CDR3nt: TGCGCCAGCAGCCAAGTTGGGGTGCGGAACGAGCAGTACTTC
j_gene: TRBJ2-5; v_gene: TRBV12-3/TRBV12-4; d_gene: -; abundance: -; CDR3aa: CASSLLLGDQETQYF; CDR3nt: TGTGCCAGCAGTTTATTACTAGGTGACCAAGAGACCCAGTACTTC
j_gene: TRBJ2-1; v_gene: TRBV27; d_gene: -; abundance: -; CDR3aa: CASSAQTDNEQFF; CDR3nt: TGTGCCAGCAGCGCCCAGACAGACAATGAGCAGTTCTTC
j_gene: TRBJ2-5; v_gene: TRBV2; d_gene: -; abundance: few; CDR3aa: CASMRSQSQETQYF; CDR3nt: TGTGCCAGCATGCGTTCCCAGTCGCAAGAGACCCAGTACTTC